These 22 T cell receptor beta chains share one sample of origin, sequenced in a study of T cell responses to AZD1222 COVID-19 vaccine. The protocol was immunoSEQ multiplex PCR, while the TCRdb copy is restricted to in-frame clones and leaves out a portion. The table has 100,000 or so clones, less than 90% seen once; the top ten hold 17%. This specimen was peripheral blood, taken on day 0 of AZD1222 vaccination. Receptors originate from an adult in good health.

The rearrangement links TRBV25-1 to TRBJ2-1; no definite D call. The germline V and J ends were trimmed by 0 bases and 4 bases, with 10 bases remaining between them. Germline loops: CDR1 MGHDK, CDR2 SYGVNS. The CDR3 loop spans 15 amino acids. Here the CDR3 reads CASSEYGLGYNEQFF. As DNA, the CDR3 is TGTGCCAGCAGTGAATATGGGCTCGGGTACAATGAGCAGTTCTTC.

As DNA, the CDR3 is TGTGCCAGTGGGGGCGGGGGCGGCACTGAAGCTTTCTTT. It yields the protein CASGGGGGTEAFF. The chain employs TRBV2 and TRBJ1-1, with TRBD1 as a possible D gene (6 bases). The V end lost 9 bases, the J end lost 4 bases, and 15 bases lay between the germline ends. Germline CDR1 reads SNHLY; CDR2 reads FYNNEI. The CDR3 loop spans 13 amino acids.

The J gene is TRBJ2-5, the V gene TRBV28, with 8 bases identical to TRBD2. This CDR3 region has 15 residues. V trimming: 8 bases; J trimming: 11 bases; junction bases outside the gene matches: 19. CDR1 and CDR2 from the germline V gene are MDHEN and SYDVKM. In nucleotides, the CDR3 is TGTGCCAGCGGGGGTTTAAATAGCGGGACGCGTAATCAGTACTTC. Its protein product is CASGGLNSGTRNQYF.

V and J are TRBV7-2 and TRBJ1-4, with D maybe TRBD1 (6 bases). The germline gives CDR1 SGHTA, CDR2 FQGNSA. The CDR3 extends over 15 amino acids. Trimming left V 6 bases short and J 5 bases short, with 16 bases between. The CDR3, as DNA: TGTGCCAGCAGTCAGACCGGGACACAAAATGAAAAACTGTTTTTT. It yields the protein CASSQTGTQNEKLFF.

J is TRBJ1-1 and V is TRBV18; TRBD1 matches at 12 bases. Germline trimming cut 6 bases from V and 5 bases from J; bases unmatched to any gene: 19. CDR1 and CDR2 (germline): KGHSH, LQKENI. The CDR3 contains 19 residues. In DNA, the CDR3 is TGTGCCAGCTCCAAAGTTACCCCGGGACAGGGGGCGCGGGTGACTGAAGCTTTCTTT. Its translation: CASSKVTPGQGARVTEAFF.

The rearrangement joins TRBV5-1 to TRBJ1-1; TRBD1 aligns across 7 bases. The germline V gene encodes CDR1 SGHRS and CDR2 YFSETQ. After removal of 1 base from V and 1 base from J, the junction contained 7 bases not matched to a gene. The CDR3 consists of 16 residues. DNA of the CDR3: TGCGCCAGCAGCTTGTTGACAGGGAGGTCGAACACTGAAGCTTTCTTT. Protein sequence: CASSLLTGRSNTEAFF.

V gene TRBV18 combines with J gene TRBJ2-7; 9 bases match TRBD1. The germline V gene encodes CDR1 KGHSH and CDR2 LQKENI. V shed 2 bases, J shed 6 bases, and the junction held 5 bases outside the gene matches. The CDR3 has 14 residues. The CDR3, as DNA: TGTGCCAGCTCACCAGGGACAGGGTCTTCCGAGCAGTACGTC. It encodes CASSPGTGSSEQYV.

This clone was found a few times. The V and J genes are TRBV7-9 and TRBJ1-1, with D possibly TRBD1 on 5 matching bases. The CDR3 length is 16 residues. Germline CDR1 SEHNR, CDR2 FQNEAQ (reference sequence). V was shortened by 6 bases and J by 1 base, with 18 bases between the two germline ends. CDR3 in DNA: TGTGCCAGCAGTTACTCAATGGGACTGAGGAACACTGAAGCTTTCTTT. It yields the protein CASSYSMGLRNTEAFF.

Note on this clone: This sequence may be a read error, since a much larger clone differs from it by one base. Other DNA sequences in this specimen translate into the identical CDR3. The genes are TRBV7-9 and TRBJ1-6; D gene unclear. The CDR3 spans 14 residues. V was clipped by 1 base and J by 4 bases, with 5 bases between them. Germline CDR1 is SEHNR and CDR2 is FQNEAQ (reference sequence). The CDR3 protein is CASSLEQYNSPLHF. The CDR3, as DNA: TGTGCCAGCAGCTTAGAGCAGTATAATTCACCCCTCCACTTT.

V gene TRBV6-5 combines with J gene TRBJ2-1, with D maybe TRBD2 (5 bases). Looked up from germline, CDR1 is MNHEY and CDR2 is SVGAGI. The CDR3 contains 15 residues. V dropped 4 bases and J dropped 9 bases, with 19 bases sitting between them. The CDR3 sequence: CASSWELVSVPEQFF. The CDR3 DNA reads as TGTGCCAGCAGTTGGGAGCTAGTCTCGGTTCCTGAGCAGTTCTTC.

The chain is built from TRBV12-5 and TRBJ2-2; no reliable D call. Germline V gene data show CDR1 as LGHNT and CDR2 as FRNRAP. The ends were cut back, 4 bases at V and 6 bases at J, with 6 bases in the middle. The CDR3 contains 12 residues. The CDR3 region has the DNA TGTGCTAGTGGTTCCCCTCCCGGGGAGCTGTTTTTT. This codes for CASGSPPGELFF.

The V and J genes are TRBV19 and TRBJ2-3, with 8 bases identical to TRBD2. The CDR3 totals 17 residues. Germline loops: CDR1 LNHDA, CDR2 SQIVND (reference sequence). V shed 3 bases and J 2 bases; nucleotides not matched to a gene: 10. The CDR3 coding sequence is TGTGCCAGTAGTATGGGGCCTAGCGGGCGACACACAGATACGCAGTATTTT. Translated: CASSMGPSGRHTDTQYF.

This chain links TRBV20-1 with TRBJ1-4, with D uncertain. V was pared by 5 bases and J by 5 bases, with 6 bases between. This CDR3 is 11 amino acids long. The V gene's germline CDR1 is DFQATT and CDR2 SNEGSKA (reference sequence). Here the CDR3 DNA reads TGCAGTGCTCGACCGAATGAAAAACTGTTTTTT. This codes for CSARPNEKLFF.

The chain combines TRBV6-5 with TRBJ1-5; possibly TRBD1 for D (5 bases). Between the trimmed V and J ends, which lost 9 bases and 3 bases, there was a span of 18 bases. Germline V CDR1 and CDR2: MNHEY, SVGAGI. CDR3 size: 15 residues. CDR3 region: CASAPGEGINQPQHF. The CDR3 bases are TGTGCCAGTGCCCCCGGGGAGGGGATCAATCAGCCCCAGCATTTT.

This clone has more than one count but fewer than ten. The chain uses TRBV12-3 or TRBV12-4 and TRBJ1-2; D is ambiguous. Trimming stripped 1 base from V and 3 bases from J, with 6 bases between. The CDR3 covers 13 residues. The DNA of the CDR3 is TGTGCCAGCAGTTTAGGAGCGGACTATGGCTACACCTTC. Protein: CASSLGADYGYTF.

The chain combines TRBV6-2 or TRBV6-3 with TRBJ1-2; 8 bases map to TRBD1. The CDR3 runs 15 residues. V lost 3 bases and J lost 8; bases outside the gene matches: 11. Germline V CDR1 and CDR2: MNHEY, SVGEGT. The CDR3, as DNA: TGTGCCAGCAGTTATTCGGGACAGGCCACGGGAGGCTACACCTTC. The encoded protein is CASSYSGQATGGYTF.

J is TRBJ2-7 and V is TRBV6-1; TRBD2 matches at 12 bases. Germline V gives CDR1 MNHNS, CDR2 SASEGT. The V and J ends lost 5 bases and 1 base, in that order; junction bases with no gene match: 3. There are 15 residues in the CDR3. CDR3 sequence reads: CASSWGLAGSYEQYF. CDR3 DNA: TGTGCCAGCAGTTGGGGACTAGCGGGTTCCTACGAGCAGTACTTC.

CDR3 amino acids: CASRFGDTGYTF. In DNA form, the CDR3 reads TGTGCCAGCAGGTTCGGAGACACTGGCTACACCTTC. V and J are TRBV7-9 and TRBJ1-2, with D hard to call. The CDR3 covers 12 residues. Trimming removed 6 bases from V and 7 bases from J, with 12 bases in between. The germline gives CDR1 SEHNR, CDR2 FQNEAQ (reference sequence). The complete variable domain, with remaining parts taken from reference TRBV7-9 and TRBJ1-2, reads DTGVSQNPRHKITKRGQNVTFRCDPISEHNRLYWYRQTLGQGPEFLTYFQNEAQLEKSRLLSDRFSAERPKGSFSTLEIQRTEQGDSAMYLCASRFGDTGYTFGSGTRLTVV.

The V call is TRBV20-1, the J call TRBJ1-2; D gene unclear. Germline V gene lookup returns CDR1 DFQATT and CDR2 SNEGSKA (reference sequence). The germline V and J ends were trimmed by 3 bases and 4 bases, with 12 bases remaining between them. This CDR3 region has 13 residues. CDR3 DNA: TGCAGTGCTAGTTTGGCCGCTACCTATGGCTACACCTTC. Encoded protein: CSASLAATYGYTF.

The V gene is TRBV7-2, the J gene TRBJ2-2; TRBD2 agrees at 10 bases. V dropped 4 bases and J dropped 5; count of bases not matched to a gene: 7. Per the germline V gene, CDR1 is SGHTA and CDR2 is FQGNSA. There are 16 residues in the CDR3. The CDR3 sequence: CASSYLAGAGTGELFF. CDR3 nucleotides: TGTGCCAGCAGCTACCTAGCGGGAGCGGGGACCGGGGAGCTGTTTTTT.

This clone was seen a few times. The chain joins TRBV7-7 to TRBJ2-2; D may correspond to TRBD1 or TRBD2 (6 bases each). CDR1 is SSHAT and CDR2 is FNYEAQ in the germline V gene (reference sequence). Trimming took off 4 bases at V and 4 bases at J, with 13 bases between the two ends. The CDR3 runs to 15 residues. CDR3 DNA: TGTGCCAGCAGCTCCTCGGGGGCGGGCACCGGGGAGCTGTTTTTT. It translates to CASSSSGAGTGELFF.

Written as DNA, the CDR3 is TGTGCCAGCAGCCAAGTAGGGCAGGGGAGTCGATCGGTGCAGTACTTC. Translating it yields CASSQVGQGSRSVQYF. The chain employs TRBV14 and TRBJ2-7; a weak D match, TRBD1 (6 bases). CDR3 size: 16 residues. CDR1 and CDR2 from the germline V gene are SGHDN and FVKESK. V shed 1 base and J shed 9 bases, with 22 bases lying between them.